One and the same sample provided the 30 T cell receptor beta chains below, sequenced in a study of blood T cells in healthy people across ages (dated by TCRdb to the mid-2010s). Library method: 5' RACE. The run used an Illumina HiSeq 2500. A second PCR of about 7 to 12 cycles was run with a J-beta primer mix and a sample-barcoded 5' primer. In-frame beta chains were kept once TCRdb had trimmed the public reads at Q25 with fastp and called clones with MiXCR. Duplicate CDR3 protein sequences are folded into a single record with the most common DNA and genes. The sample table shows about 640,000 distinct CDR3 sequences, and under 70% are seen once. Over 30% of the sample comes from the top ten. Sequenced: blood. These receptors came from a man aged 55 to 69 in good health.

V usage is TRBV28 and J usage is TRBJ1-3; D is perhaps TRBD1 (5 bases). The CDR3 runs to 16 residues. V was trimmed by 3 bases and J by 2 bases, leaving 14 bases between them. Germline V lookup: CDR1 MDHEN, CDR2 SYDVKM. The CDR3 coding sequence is TGTGCCAGCAGTTTTATGGGGCCTAACACTGGAAACACCATATATTTT. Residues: CASSFMGPNTGNTIYF. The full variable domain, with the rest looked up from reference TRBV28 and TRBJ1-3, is DVKVTQSSRYLVKRTGEKVFLECVQDMDHENMFWYRQDPGLGLRLIYFSYDVKMKEKGDIPEGYSVSREKKERFSLILESASTNQTSMYLCASSFMGPNTGNTIYFGEGSWLTVV.

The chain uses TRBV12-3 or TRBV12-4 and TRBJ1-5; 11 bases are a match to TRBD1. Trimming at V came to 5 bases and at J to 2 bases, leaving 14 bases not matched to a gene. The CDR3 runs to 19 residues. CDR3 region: CASSDRTGGPRRGNQPQHF. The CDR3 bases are TGTGCCAGCAGTGATAGGACAGGGGGCCCCCGCCGAGGCAATCAGCCCCAGCATTTT.

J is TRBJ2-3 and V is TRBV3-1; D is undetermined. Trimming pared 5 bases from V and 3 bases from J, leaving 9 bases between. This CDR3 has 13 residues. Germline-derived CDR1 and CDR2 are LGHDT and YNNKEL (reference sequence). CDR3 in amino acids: CASSRAETDTQYF. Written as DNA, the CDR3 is TGTGCCAGCAGCAGAGCTGAAACAGATACGCAGTATTTT.

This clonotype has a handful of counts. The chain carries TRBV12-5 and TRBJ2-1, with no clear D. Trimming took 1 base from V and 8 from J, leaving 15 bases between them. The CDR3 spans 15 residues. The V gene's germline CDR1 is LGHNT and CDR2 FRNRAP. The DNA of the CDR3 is TGTGCTAGTGGTTTGGGGAGTACGGTGTGGGATGAGCAGTTCTTC. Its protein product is CASGLGSTVWDEQFF.

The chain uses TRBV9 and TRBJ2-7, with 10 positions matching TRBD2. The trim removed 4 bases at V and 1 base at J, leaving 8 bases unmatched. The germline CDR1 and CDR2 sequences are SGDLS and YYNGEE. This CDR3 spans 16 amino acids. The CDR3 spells CASSPTPTSGSYEQYF. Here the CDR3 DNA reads TGTGCCAGCAGCCCCACCCCGACTAGCGGGTCCTACGAGCAGTACTTC.

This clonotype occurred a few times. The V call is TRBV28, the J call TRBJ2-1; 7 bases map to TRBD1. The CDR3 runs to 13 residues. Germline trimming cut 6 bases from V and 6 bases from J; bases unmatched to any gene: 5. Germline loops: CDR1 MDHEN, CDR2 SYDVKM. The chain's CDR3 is CASSLGQFNEQFF. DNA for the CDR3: TGTGCCAGCAGCCTGGGACAGTTCAATGAGCAGTTCTTC.

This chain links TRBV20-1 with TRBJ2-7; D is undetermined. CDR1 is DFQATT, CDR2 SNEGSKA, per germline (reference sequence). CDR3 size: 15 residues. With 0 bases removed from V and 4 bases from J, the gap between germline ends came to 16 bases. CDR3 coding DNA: TGCAGTGCTAGAGATCGAACGCAAGCGCCTTACGAGCAGTACTTC. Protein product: CSARDRTQAPYEQYF.

CDR3 region: CASSYDVGSPLHF. The CDR3 bases are TGCGCCAGCAGTTATGATGTTGGATCACCCCTCCACTTT. This chain connects TRBV5-1 to TRBJ1-6; no clear D. Germline CDR1 and CDR2: SGHRS and YFSETQ. Deletions cut 5 bases from V and 10 bases from J, with 13 bases between. The length of the CDR3 is 13 residues. The full variable domain, in which reference TRBV5-1 and TRBJ1-6 provide the parts outside the CDR3, is KAGVTQTPRYLIKTRGQQVTLSCSPISGHRSVSWYQQTPGQGLQFLFEYFSETQRNKGNFPGRFSGRQFSNSRSEMNVSTLELGDSALYLCASSYDVGSPLHFGNGTRLTVT.

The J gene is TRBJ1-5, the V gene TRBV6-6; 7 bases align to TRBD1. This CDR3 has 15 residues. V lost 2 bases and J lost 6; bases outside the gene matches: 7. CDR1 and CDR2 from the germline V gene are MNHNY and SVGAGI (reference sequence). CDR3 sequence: CASSYVRQGGQPQHF. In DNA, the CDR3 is TGTGCCAGCAGTTACGTCCGACAGGGCGGTCAGCCCCAGCATTTT.

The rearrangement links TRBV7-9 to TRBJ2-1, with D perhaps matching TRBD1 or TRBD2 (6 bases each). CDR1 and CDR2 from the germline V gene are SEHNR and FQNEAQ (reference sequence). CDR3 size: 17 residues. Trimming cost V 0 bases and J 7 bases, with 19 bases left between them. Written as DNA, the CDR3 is TGTGCCAGCAGCTTAGCGGACTCGGGGGCGGGTCGGAATGAGCAGTTCTTC. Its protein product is CASSLADSGAGRNEQFF.

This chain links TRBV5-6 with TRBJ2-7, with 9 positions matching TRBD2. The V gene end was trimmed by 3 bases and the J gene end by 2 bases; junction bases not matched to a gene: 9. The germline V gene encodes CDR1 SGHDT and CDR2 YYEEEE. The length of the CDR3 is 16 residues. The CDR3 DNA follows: TGTGCCAGCAGCTCCCCCATTAGCGGGGGAACCTACGAGCAGTACTTC. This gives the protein CASSSPISGGTYEQYF.

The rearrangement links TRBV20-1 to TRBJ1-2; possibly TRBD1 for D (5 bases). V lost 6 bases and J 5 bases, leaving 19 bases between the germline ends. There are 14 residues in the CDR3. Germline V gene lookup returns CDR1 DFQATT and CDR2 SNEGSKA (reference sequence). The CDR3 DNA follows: TGCAGTGCCCCTGGGGCCAATTCCCTTTATGGCTACACCTTC. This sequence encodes CSAPGANSLYGYTF.

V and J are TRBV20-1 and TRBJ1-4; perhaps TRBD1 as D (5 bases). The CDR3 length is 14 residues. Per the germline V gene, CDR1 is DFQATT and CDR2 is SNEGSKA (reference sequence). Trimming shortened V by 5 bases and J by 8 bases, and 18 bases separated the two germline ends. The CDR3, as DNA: TGCAGTGCTGCGCAGGGTGGCGGCAGGGAAAAACTGTTTTTT. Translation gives CSAAQGGGREKLFF.

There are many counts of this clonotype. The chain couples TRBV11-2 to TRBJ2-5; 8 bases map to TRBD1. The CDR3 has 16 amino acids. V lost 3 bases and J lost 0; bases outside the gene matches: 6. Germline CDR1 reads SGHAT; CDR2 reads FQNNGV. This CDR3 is CASSLVTGGYQETQYF. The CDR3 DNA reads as TGTGCCAGCAGCTTGGTTACAGGGGGTTACCAAGAGACCCAGTACTTC.

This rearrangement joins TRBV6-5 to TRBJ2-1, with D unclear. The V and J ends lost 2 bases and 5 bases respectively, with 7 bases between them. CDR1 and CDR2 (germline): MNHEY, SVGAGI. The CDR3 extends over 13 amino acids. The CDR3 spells CASSYGMNNEQFF. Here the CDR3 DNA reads TGTGCCAGCAGTTACGGGATGAACAATGAGCAGTTCTTC.

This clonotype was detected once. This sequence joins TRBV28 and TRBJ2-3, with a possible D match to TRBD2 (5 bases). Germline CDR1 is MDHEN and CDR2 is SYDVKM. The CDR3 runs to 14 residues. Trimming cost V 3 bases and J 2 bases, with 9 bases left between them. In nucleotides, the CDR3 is TGTGCCAGCAGTTTTCGGGGTCCCACAGATACGCAGTATTTT. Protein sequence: CASSFRGPTDTQYF. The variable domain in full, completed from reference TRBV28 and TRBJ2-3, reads DVKVTQSSRYLVKRTGEKVFLECVQDMDHENMFWYRQDPGLGLRLIYFSYDVKMKEKGDIPEGYSVSREKKERFSLILESASTNQTSMYLCASSFRGPTDTQYFGPGTRLTVL.

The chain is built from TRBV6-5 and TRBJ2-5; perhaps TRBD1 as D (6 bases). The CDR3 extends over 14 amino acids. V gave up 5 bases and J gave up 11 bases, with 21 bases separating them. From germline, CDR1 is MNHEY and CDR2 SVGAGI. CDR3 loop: CASSTQGISYGQYF. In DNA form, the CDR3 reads TGTGCCAGCAGTACTCAGGGGATTTCCTACGGGCAGTACTTC.

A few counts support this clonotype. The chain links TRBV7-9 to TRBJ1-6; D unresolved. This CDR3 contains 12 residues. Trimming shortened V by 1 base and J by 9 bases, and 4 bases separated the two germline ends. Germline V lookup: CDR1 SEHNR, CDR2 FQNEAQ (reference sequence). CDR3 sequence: CASSLDFSPLHF. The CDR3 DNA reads TGTGCCAGCAGCTTAGATTTTTCACCCCTCCACTTT.

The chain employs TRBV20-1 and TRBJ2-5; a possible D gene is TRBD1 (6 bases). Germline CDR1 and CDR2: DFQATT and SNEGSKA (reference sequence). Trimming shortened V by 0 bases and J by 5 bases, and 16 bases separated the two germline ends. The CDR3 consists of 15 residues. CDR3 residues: CSARDSQAGDETQYF. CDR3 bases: TGCAGTGCTAGAGATTCCCAGGCAGGGGATGAGACCCAGTACTTC.

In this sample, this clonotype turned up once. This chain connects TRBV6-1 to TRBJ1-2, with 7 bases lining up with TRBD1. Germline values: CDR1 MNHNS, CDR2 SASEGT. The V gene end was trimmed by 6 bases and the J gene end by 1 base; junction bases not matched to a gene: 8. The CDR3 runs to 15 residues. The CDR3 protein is CASSRHGQDNYGYTF. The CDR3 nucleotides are TGTGCCAGCAGCCGACACGGACAGGATAACTATGGCTACACCTTC.

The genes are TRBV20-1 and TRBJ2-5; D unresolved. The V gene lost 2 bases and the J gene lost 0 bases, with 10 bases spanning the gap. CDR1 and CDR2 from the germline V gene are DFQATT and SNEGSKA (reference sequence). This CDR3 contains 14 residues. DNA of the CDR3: TGCAGTGCTAGATCCGACCACAACCAAGAGACCCAGTACTTC. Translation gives CSARSDHNQETQYF.

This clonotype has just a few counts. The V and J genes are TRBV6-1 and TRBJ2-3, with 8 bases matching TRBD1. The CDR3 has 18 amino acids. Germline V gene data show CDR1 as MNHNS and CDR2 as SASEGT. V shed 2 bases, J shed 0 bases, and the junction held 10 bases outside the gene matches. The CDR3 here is CASSETPDRGLSTDTQYF. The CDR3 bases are TGTGCCAGCAGTGAAACGCCCGACAGGGGCCTCAGCACAGATACGCAGTATTTT.

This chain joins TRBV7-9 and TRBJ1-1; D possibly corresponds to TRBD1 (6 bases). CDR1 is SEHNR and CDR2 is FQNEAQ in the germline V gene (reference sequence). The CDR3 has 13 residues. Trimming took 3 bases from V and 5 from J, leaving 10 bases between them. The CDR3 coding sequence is TGTGCCAGCAGCTTGAAGGGGGAAACTGAAGCTTTCTTT. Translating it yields CASSLKGETEAFF.

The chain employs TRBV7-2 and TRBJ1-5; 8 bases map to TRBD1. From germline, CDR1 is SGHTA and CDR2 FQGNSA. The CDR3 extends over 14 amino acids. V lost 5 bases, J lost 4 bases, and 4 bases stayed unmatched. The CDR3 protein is CASSIRQGNQPQHF. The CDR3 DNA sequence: TGTGCCAGCAGCATACGACAGGGGAATCAGCCCCAGCATTTT.

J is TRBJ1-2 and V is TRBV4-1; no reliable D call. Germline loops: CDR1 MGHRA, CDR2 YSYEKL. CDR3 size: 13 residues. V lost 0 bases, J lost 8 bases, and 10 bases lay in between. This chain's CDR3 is CASSQEVHSGYTF. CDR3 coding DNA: TGCGCCAGCAGCCAAGAGGTGCATTCGGGCTACACCTTC.

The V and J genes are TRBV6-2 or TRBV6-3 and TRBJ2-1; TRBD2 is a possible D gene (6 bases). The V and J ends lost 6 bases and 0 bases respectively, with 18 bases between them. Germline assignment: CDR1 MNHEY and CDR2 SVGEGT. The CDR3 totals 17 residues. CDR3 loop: CASRPPWRGISYNEQFF. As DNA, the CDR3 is TGTGCCAGCAGGCCGCCTTGGCGGGGAATCTCCTACAATGAGCAGTTCTTC.

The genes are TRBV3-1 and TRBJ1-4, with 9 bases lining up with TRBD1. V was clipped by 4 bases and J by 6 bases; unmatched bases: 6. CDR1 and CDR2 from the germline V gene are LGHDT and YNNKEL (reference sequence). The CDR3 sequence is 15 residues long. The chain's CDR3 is CASSRVDRGDEKLFF. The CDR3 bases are TGTGCCAGCAGCCGCGTAGACAGGGGGGATGAAAAACTGTTTTTT.

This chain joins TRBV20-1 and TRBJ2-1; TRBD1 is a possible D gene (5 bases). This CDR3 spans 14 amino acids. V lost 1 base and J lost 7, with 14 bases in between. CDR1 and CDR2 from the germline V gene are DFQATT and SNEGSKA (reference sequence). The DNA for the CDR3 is TGCAGTGCTAGAGCGGACGCAGGGTGGAATGAGCAGTTCTTC. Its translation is CSARADAGWNEQFF.

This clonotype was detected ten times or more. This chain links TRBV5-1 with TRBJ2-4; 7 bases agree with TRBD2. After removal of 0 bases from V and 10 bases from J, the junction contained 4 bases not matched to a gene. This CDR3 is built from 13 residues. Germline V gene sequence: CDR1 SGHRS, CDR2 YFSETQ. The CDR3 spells CASSLDQGLIQYF. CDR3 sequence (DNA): TGCGCCAGCAGCTTGGATCAGGGACTAATTCAGTACTTC.

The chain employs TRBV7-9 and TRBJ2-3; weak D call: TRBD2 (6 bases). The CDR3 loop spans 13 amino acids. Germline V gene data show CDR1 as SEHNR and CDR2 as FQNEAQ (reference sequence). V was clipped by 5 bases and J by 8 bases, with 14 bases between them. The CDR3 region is CASSLNGGGTQYF. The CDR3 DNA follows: TGTGCCAGCAGCCTCAACGGGGGAGGTACGCAGTATTTT.